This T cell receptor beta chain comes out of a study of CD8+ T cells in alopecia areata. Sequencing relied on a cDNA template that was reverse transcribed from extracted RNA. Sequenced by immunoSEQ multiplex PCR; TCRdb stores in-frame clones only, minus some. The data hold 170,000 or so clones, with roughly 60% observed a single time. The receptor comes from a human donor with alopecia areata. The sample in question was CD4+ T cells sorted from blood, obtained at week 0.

CDR3 region: CSVETGGSGTQYF. The CDR3 DNA is TGCAGCGTTGAAACAGGGGGGTCGGGGACCCAGTACTTC. The V and J genes are TRBV29-1 and TRBJ2-5, with 8 nucleotides matching TRBD1. CDR1 is SQVTM and CDR2 is ANQGSEA in the germline V gene. The CDR3 runs 13 residues. The J segment lost 7 bases and the V segment lost 2 bases, leaving 6 bases of the junction unmatched.